The 15 T cell receptor beta chains listed next were all sequenced from one sample in a study of T cells in Graves' hyperthyroidism and ophthalmopathy (dated 2019 in TCRdb). The protocol used for the library was multiplex PCR. Sequencing instrument: Illumina HiSeq 2000. The TCR beta CDR3 regions were amplified from the RNA transcripts. For the first round of RT-PCR on the TCR CDR3, the HTBI primer set was used together with the Qiagen OneStep RT-PCR kit. Through fastp at Q25 and MiXCR, TCRdb rebuilt clones from the public reads, retaining in-frame beta chains. Rows are combined by CDR3 protein, so each entry shows the most common genes and DNA. The sample has about 290,000 distinct CDR3 sequences on record, roughly 13% of them singletons. Less than 8% of the sample rests with the top ten. The sample consisted of blood. These receptors originate from a woman aged 40 to 50 with Graves' hyperthyroidism.

In its sample, this clonotype was seen many times. The gene calls are TRBV5-5 and TRBJ2-3; D gene ambiguous. CDR3 length: 12 residues. CDR1 is SGHKS, CDR2 YYEKEE, per germline (reference sequence). Trimming shortened V by 2 bases and J by 3 bases, and 4 bases separated the two germline ends. The DNA for the CDR3 is TGTGCCAGCAGCTTTATGACAGATACGCAGTATTTT. It specifies CASSFMTDTQYF.

This chain joins TRBV20-1 and TRBJ1-4; D is perhaps TRBD1 (5 bases). Germline V gives CDR1 DFQATT, CDR2 SNEGSKA (reference sequence). The CDR3 runs to 17 residues. The ends were cut back, 0 bases at V and 1 base at J, with 15 bases in the middle. DNA of the CDR3: TGCAGTGCTAGAGATCGAGGGGTGGGGGGAACTAATGAAAAACTGTTTTTT. This encodes CSARDRGVGGTNEKLFF.

The CDR3 DNA sequence: TGTGCCAGCAGCTTAGGTATGGCGGGGACCTACGAGCAGTACTTC. It yields the protein CASSLGMAGTYEQYF. This chain links TRBV7-2 with TRBJ2-7; D perhaps matches TRBD2 (6 bases). This CDR3 comprises 15 residues. Trimming stripped 1 base from V and 2 bases from J, with 12 bases between. From germline, CDR1 is SGHTA and CDR2 FQGNSA.

This clonotype was observed at least ten times. The chain joins TRBV10-3 to TRBJ2-7; TRBD1 agrees at 10 bases. J gave up 4 bases and V 2 bases, and 2 bases lay outside the gene matches. This CDR3 has 14 residues. The germline V gene encodes CDR1 ENHRY and CDR2 SYGVKD. In DNA form, the CDR3 reads TGTGCCATCAGTGAGACGGGACAGGGGTACGAGCAGTACTTC. As protein: CAISETGQGYEQYF.

Ten or more counts support this clonotype. The chain recombines TRBV12-3 or TRBV12-4 with TRBJ1-1, with 12 nucleotides matching TRBD1. The length of the CDR3 is 15 residues. J was trimmed by 1 base and V by 5 bases; bases with no gene match: 2. The CDR3 DNA reads as TGTGCCAGCAGTCGGGACAGGGGGCGGAACACTGAAGCTTTCTTT. It yields the protein CASSRDRGRNTEAFF.

This clonotype was seen ten or more times. The chain employs TRBV2 and TRBJ2-1; D may be TRBD1 (5 bases). The CDR3 spans 13 residues. Germline V gene lookup returns CDR1 SNHLY and CDR2 FYNNEI. V gave up 5 bases and J gave up 1 base, with 6 bases separating them. The DNA of the CDR3 is TGTGCCAGCAGTCAGGGTTCCTACAATGAGCAGTTCTTC. This gives the protein CASSQGSYNEQFF.

This clonotype was recorded many times. The chain combines TRBV20-1 with TRBJ2-1, with 15 nucleotides matching TRBD2. Germline V gene sequence: CDR1 DFQATT, CDR2 SNEGSKA (reference sequence). The J segment lost 1 base and the V segment lost 5 bases, leaving 9 bases of the junction unmatched. The CDR3 sequence is 18 residues long. DNA for the CDR3: TGCAGTGCTCGAGCCGGGACTAGCGGGAGGCTTTCCTACAATGAGCAGTTCTTC. The encoded protein is CSARAGTSGRLSYNEQFF.

This clonotype showed up many times. This chain joins TRBV12-3 or TRBV12-4 and TRBJ1-2; tentative D call: TRBD1 (5 bases). V was clipped by 6 bases and J by 7 bases, with 9 bases between them. CDR3 length: 11 amino acids. The DNA of the CDR3 is TGTGCCAGCAGGCAGGGCCCTGGCTACACCTTC. Its protein product is CASRQGPGYTF.

This clonotype has a count of ten or more. The chain combines TRBV20-1 with TRBJ2-7; 12 nucleotides match TRBD2. Germline lookup yields CDR1 DFQATT and CDR2 SNEGSKA (reference sequence). This CDR3 is built from 16 residues. With 0 bases clipped from V and 5 bases from J, the junction kept 8 bases outside the gene matches. The CDR3 DNA follows: TGCAGTGCTAGAGAGGCGGGACTAGCGGGTTCCCACGAGCAGTACTTC. This codes for CSAREAGLAGSHEQYF.

The sample holds a few counts of this clonotype. The chain joins TRBV13 to TRBJ1-2, with TRBD1 matching over 9 bases. Trimming at V came to 5 bases and at J to 2 bases, leaving 3 bases not matched to a gene. The germline gives CDR1 PRHDT, CDR2 FYEKMQ (reference sequence). CDR3 length: 14 residues. This CDR3 reads CASSAGTGNYGYTF. The CDR3 DNA reads as TGTGCCAGCAGCGCCGGGACAGGGAACTATGGCTACACCTTC. Together with reference TRBV13 and TRBJ1-2, the CDR3 gives the full variable domain: AAGVIQSPRHLIKEKRETATLKCYPIPRHDTVYWYQQGPGQDPQFLISFYEKMQSDKGSIPDRFSAQQFSDYHSELNMSSLELGDSALYFCASSAGTGNYGYTFGSGTRLTVV.

This clonotype was observed many times. This rearrangement joins TRBV7-6 to TRBJ2-7, with TRBD1 identical over 7 bases. The germline gives CDR1 SGHVS, CDR2 FNYEAQ. The length of the CDR3 is 14 residues. Trimming took 3 bases from V and 2 from J; bases not matched to a gene: 4. CDR3 DNA sequence: TGTGCCAGCAGCTTTGAGACAGGGACCTACGAGCAGTACTTC. It yields the protein CASSFETGTYEQYF.

This clonotype was detected a few times. V is TRBV25-1 and J is TRBJ2-1, with D unclear. The CDR3 extends over 15 amino acids. CDR1 is MGHDK, CDR2 SYGVNS, per germline. With 2 bases removed from V and 0 bases from J, the gap between germline ends came to 8 bases. Here the CDR3 DNA reads TGTGCCAGCAGTGAAAGTGGACCCTCCTACAATGAGCAGTTCTTC. The encoded protein is CASSESGPSYNEQFF.

This clonotype was observed many times. The genes are TRBV20-1 and TRBJ1-1, with D maybe TRBD1 (5 bases). Germline V gives CDR1 DFQATT, CDR2 SNEGSKA (reference sequence). The CDR3 is made up of 12 amino acids. V lost 8 bases and J 1 base, leaving 11 bases between the germline ends. DNA for the CDR3: TGCAGTACATTCAGGGAGAACACTGAAGCTTTCTTT. Translation: CSTFRENTEAFF.

A few counts support this clonotype. This chain uses TRBV28 with TRBJ2-5; 11 bases align to TRBD2. V gave up 2 bases and J gave up 1 base; unmatched junction bases: 3. The CDR3 has 16 residues. CDR1 and CDR2 (germline): MDHEN, SYDVKM. The CDR3 bases are TGTGCCAGCAGTTTACTAGCGGGAGGAGGCCAAGAGACCCAGTACTTC. It translates to CASSLLAGGGQETQYF.

This clonotype was picked up many times. J is TRBJ2-7 and V is TRBV10-3, with TRBD1 matching over 10 bases. The V and J ends lost 0 bases and 5 bases, in that order; junction bases with no gene match: 4. There are 15 residues in the CDR3. CDR1 and CDR2 (germline): ENHRY, SYGVKD. CDR3 sequence reads: CAISESDRGANEQYF. For the CDR3, the DNA is TGTGCCATCAGTGAGTCGGACAGGGGGGCGAACGAGCAGTACTTC.